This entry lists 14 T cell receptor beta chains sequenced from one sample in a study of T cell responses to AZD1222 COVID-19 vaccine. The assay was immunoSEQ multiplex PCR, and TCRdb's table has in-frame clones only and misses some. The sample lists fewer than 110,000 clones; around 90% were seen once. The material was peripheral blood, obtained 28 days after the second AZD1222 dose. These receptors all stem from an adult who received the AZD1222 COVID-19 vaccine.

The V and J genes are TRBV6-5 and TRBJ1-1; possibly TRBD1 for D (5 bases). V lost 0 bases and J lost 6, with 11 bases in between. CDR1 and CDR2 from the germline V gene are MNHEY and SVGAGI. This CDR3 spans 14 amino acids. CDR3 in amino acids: CASSYSEMGAEAFF. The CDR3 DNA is TGTGCCAGCAGTTACTCGGAGATGGGGGCTGAAGCTTTCTTT.

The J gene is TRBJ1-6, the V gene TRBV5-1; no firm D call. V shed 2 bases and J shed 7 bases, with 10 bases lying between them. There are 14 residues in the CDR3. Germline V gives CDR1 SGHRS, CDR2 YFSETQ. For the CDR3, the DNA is TGCGCCAGCAGCTTAGTAACGCTGAATTCACCCCTCCACTTT. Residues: CASSLVTLNSPLHF.

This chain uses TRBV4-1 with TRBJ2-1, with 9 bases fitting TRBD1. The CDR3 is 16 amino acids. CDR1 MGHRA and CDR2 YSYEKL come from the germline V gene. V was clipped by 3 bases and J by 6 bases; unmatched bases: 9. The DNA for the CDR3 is TGCGCCAGCAGCCATCCCCGGGACAGGGTTGGCAATGAGCAGTTCTTC. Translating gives CASSHPRDRVGNEQFF.

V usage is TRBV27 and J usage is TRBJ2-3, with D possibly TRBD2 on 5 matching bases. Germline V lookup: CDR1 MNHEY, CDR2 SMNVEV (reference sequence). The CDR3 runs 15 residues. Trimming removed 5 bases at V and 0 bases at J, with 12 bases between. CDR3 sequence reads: CASSPGLSSTDTQYF. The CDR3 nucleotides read TGTGCCAGCAGTCCCGGACTTTCTAGCACAGATACGCAGTATTTT.

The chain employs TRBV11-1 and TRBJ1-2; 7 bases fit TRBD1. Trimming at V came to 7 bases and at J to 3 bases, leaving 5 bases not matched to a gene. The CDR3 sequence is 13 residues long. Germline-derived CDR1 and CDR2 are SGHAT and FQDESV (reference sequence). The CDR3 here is CASTRDRDYGYTF. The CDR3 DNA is TGTGCCAGCACCAGAGACAGGGACTATGGCTACACCTTC.

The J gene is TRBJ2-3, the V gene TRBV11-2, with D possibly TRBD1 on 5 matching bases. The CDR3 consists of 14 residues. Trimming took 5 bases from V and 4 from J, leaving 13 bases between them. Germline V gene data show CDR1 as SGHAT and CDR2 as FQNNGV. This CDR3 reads CASSIDRESDTQYF. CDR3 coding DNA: TGTGCCAGCAGCATTGACAGAGAATCAGATACGCAGTATTTT.

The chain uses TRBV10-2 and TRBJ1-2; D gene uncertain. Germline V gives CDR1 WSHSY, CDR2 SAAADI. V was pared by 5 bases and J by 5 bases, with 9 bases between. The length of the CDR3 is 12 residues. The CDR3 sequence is CASSLDGYGYTF. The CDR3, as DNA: TGCGCCAGCAGTCTGGACGGTTATGGCTACACCTTC.

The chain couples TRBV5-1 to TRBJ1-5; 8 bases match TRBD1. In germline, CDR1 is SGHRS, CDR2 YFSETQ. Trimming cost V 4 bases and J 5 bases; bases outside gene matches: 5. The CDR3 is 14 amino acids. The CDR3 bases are TGCGCCAGCAGCCTCTCGGGACAGGATCAGCCCCAGCATTTT. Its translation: CASSLSGQDQPQHF. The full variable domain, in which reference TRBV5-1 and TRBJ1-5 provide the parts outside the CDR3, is KAGVTQTPRYLIKTRGQQVTLSCSPISGHRSVSWYQQTPGQGLQFLFEYFSETQRNKGNFPGRFSGRQFSNSRSEMNVSTLELGDSALYLCASSLSGQDQPQHFGDGTRLSIL.

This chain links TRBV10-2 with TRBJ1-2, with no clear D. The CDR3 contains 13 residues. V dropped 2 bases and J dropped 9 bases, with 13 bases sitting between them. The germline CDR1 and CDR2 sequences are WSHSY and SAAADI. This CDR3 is CASSEPGLDSYTF. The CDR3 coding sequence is TGCGCCAGCAGTGAGCCTGGACTCGACAGCTACACCTTC.

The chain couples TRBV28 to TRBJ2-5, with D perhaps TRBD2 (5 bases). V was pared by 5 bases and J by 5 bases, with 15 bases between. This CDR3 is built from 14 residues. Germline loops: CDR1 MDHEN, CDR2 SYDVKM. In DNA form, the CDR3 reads TGTGCCAGCAGTACTATTCGGGGTATGGAGACCCAGTACTTC. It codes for CASSTIRGMETQYF.

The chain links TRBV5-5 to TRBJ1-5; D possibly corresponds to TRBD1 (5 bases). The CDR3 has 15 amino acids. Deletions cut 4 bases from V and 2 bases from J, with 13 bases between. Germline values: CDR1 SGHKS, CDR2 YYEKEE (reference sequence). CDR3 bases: TGTGCCAGCAGCGCCCGGCAGGGAGGCAATCAGCCCCAGCATTTT. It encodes CASSARQGGNQPQHF.

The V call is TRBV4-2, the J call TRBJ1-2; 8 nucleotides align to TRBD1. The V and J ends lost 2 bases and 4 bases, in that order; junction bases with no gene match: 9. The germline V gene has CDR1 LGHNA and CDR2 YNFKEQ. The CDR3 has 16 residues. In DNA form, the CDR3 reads TGTGCCAGCAGCCAATCGACAGGGGCGGAGTTCTATGGCTACACCTTC. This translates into CASSQSTGAEFYGYTF.

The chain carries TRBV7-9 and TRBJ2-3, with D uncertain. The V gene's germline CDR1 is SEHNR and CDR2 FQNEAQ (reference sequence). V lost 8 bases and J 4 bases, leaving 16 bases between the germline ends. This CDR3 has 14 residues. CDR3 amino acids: CASSRSIPSDTQYF. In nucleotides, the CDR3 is TGTGCCAGCTCACGGTCAATACCGTCAGATACGCAGTATTTT.

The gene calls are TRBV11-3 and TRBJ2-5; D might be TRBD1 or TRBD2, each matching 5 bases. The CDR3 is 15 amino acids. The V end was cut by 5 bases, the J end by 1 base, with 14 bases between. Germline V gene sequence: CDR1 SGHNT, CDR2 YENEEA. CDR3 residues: CASSRWLGTQETQYF. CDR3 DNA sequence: TGTGCCAGCAGCCGATGGCTTGGGACCCAAGAGACCCAGTACTTC.